This TCR beta chain was identified in a study of T cells after yellow fever vaccination (dated by TCRdb to about 2019). Study-wide context: Libraries from fractions with low cell numbers were prepared with the SMART-Seq v4 Ultra Low Input RNA kit. Blood was drawn at multiple timepoints before and after primary and secondary immunization, with bulk PBMC replicates and cell subsets isolated. The cohort comprised two healthy male donors, one aged 18 to 30 and one aged 30 to 40 years. To follow T-cell clones before and after both primary and booster YFV17D yellow fever vaccination, bulk TCR alpha and beta repertoires underwent longitudinal sequencing.

The research as a whole found: Computational filtering was needed because FACS-sorted repertoires could contain abundant contaminating clonotypes from the bulk population. The study included only two donors, which limits how far the findings can be generalized. The secondary T-cell response was found to be weaker but faster than the primary response, with a peak reached on day 5 rather than on day 15. A small fraction of clonotypes appeared in both the CD4 and CD8 compartments, likely as a result of convergent recombination. Most clones expanded after primary vaccination were re-detected after the booster (approximately 95% of CD4 and approximately 88% of CD8), suggesting broad memory maintenance.

TCR cDNA was made using 5'RACE template switching, a step that added a universal primer site and unique molecular identifiers. cDNA synthesis was primed from both the TCR alpha and TCR beta constant segments. Libraries were amplified in two PCR steps, with sample barcodes and sequencing adapters added in the second step. Sequencing of the libraries was done on either Illumina HiSeq 2500 (2x100 bp) or NovaSeq (2x150 bp). Concerning the study's data processing: Reads were demultiplexed and collapsed into UMI consensus sequences with MIGEC, and V(D)J alignment was performed with MiXCR. Clonotypes responding to the vaccine were identified with edgeR on replicate PBMC samples, with the criteria of FDR below 0.01 and a log2 fold change above 5 up to day 15. CD4 or CD8 identity was assigned to each bulk clonotype according to whether the clonotype was present at higher abundance in the sequenced CD4 repertoire or the sequenced CD8 repertoire. In TCRdb, the public reads were trimmed at Q25 with fastp and aligned with MiXCR, with productive beta chains retained. One record per CDR3 amino acid sequence lists the most common genes and DNA. TCRdb, rather than the study authors, made the V and J calls. The sample table records about 370,000 distinct CDR3 sequences; under 14% of these occur just once. Jointly, the top ten make up more than 15% of the sample.

Reading from cysteine to phenylalanine, the CDR3 counts 12 amino acids. Of all the DNA, just the CDR3 is kept, 36 bases in frame from base 1. In the germline V gene, CDR1 corresponds to MNHEY and CDR2 to SVGEGT. V trim: 0 bases; J trim: 13 bases; unmatched bases: 4. The sample's treatment or condition, from its label and the paper: live attenuated yellow fever vaccine strain. At each blood-draw timepoint, two biological replicates of bulk PBMCs were collected. PBMCs were isolated from peripheral blood using a standard Ficoll-Paque protocol. RNA was extracted with TriZol from bulk PBMCs, CD4 and CD8 fractions, and dextramer-positive and dextramer-negative fractions. This clonotype came up a few times. The antigen it binds to is not known. Per-base quality was not reported, and no clone a single base away is much larger than it.

This specimen was PBMCs, taken on the day of the first yellow fever vaccination. The receptor was isolated from a man aged 18 to 30 who received the YFV17D yellow fever vaccine. In this chain, TRBV6-2 or TRBV6-3 is recombined with TRBJ2-5; 8 bases in between match TRBD1. The sequenced DNA is TGTGCCAGCAGTTACTCAACGGGACAGGCGTACTTC. It encodes CASSYSTGQAYF.